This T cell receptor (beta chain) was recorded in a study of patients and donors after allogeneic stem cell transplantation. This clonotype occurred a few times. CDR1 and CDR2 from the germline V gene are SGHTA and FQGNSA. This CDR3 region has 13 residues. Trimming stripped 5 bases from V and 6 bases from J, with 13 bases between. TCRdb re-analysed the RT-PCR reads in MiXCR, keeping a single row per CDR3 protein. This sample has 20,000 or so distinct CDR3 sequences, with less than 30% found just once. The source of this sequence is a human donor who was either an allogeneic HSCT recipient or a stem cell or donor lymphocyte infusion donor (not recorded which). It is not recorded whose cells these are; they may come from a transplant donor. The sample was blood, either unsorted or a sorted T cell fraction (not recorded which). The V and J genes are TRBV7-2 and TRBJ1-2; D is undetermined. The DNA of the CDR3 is TGTGCCAGCAGCCCCGGCCCGTTGAATGGCTACACCTTC. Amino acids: CASSPGPLNGYTF.